The entry that follows covers one T cell receptor (beta chain) sequence. The sample belongs to a study of cytomegalovirus exposure and HLA in healthy donors. For the study at large: Early release data held 85 million to 95 million unique TCRs from HLA-typed donors.

Trimming stripped 3 bases from V and 4 bases from J, with 13 bases between. The CDR3 covers 15 residues. Germline-derived CDR1 and CDR2 are SGHRS and YFSETQ. In the PCR, 60 Vbeta and 13 Jbeta primers were used. TCRdb's copy holds only in-frame clones and misses some; the assay was immunoSEQ multiplex PCR. Of roughly 90,000 clones in the sample, 75% to 85% are singletons; the top ten hold 3% to 3.5%. The clonotype comes from a man under 40 in good health and CMV-seropositive. The genes are TRBV5-1 and TRBJ2-2; weak D call: TRBD2 (5 bases). The sample consisted of PBMCs. The CDR3 sequence is CASSSGVLLTGELFF. CDR3 DNA: TGCGCCAGCAGCTCCGGGGTATTACTCACCGGGGAGCTGTTTTTT. Based on the CDR3 plus reference TRBV5-1 and TRBJ2-2, the full variable domain is KAGVTQTPRYLIKTRGQQVTLSCSPISGHRSVSWYQQTPGQGLQFLFEYFSETQRNKGNFPGRFSGRQFSNSRSEMNVSTLELGDSALYLCASSSGVLLTGELFFGEGSRLTVL.